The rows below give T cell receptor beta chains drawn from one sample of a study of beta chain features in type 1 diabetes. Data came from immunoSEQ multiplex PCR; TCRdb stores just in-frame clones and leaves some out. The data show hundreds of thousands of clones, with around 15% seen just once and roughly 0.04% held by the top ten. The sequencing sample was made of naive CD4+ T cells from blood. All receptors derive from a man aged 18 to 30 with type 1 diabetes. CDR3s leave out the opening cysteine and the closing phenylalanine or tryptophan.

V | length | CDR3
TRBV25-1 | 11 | ASSAGVPREQY
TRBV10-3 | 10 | AIKDSDYGYT
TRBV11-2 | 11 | ASSVGQKNIQY
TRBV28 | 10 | ASTTRPYEQY
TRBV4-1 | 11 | ASSQGGFEGYT
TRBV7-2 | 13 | ASSARGRVYNEQF
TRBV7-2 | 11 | ASSFQGRETQY
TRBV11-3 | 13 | ASSSVGQGQETQY
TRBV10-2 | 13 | ASSFSKGVNYGYT
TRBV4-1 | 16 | ASSRGRRGRTGNYEQY
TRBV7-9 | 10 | ASSLERRTQY
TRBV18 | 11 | ASSPGQTYEQY
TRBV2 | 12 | ASSESGRRTEAF
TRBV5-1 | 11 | ASSRAPGQPQH
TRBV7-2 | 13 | ASSSSLALSYEQY
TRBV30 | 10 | AWALARETQY
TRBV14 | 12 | ASSQANSATEAF
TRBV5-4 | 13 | ASSLPGQGNYGYT
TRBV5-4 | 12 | ASSSGTSRGEQF
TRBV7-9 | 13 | ASSAGQGGQETQY
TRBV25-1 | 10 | ASSPPGGEQY
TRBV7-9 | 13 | ASGDLAASTYEQY
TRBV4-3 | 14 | ASSQVQGARSYEQY
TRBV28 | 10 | ASSSLGLAGF
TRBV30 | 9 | AWGAYNEQF
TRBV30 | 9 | AWTDNYGYT
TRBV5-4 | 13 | ASSFPTGGYNEQF
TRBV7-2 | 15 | ASSSGQGAGSYNEQF
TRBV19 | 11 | ASNAEYTGELF
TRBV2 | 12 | ASILDLRVGEAF
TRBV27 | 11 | ATSAGDRDEQF
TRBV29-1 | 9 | SVAANTEAF
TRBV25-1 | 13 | ASSESLTDPYEQY
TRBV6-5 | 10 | AREADGSPLH
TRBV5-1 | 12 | ASSLTLTGLEQY
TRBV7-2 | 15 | ASSPDLDSFSGNTIY
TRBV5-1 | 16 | ASSLANSGTGSNYGYT
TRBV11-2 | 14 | ASSPRTSGNTGELF
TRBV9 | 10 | ASSVARSEQF
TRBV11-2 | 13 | ASSSIRSPTGELF
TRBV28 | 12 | ASSIGQGKETQY
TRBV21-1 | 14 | ASSKDKPLANEKLF
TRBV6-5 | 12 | ASSQTSGAYEQY
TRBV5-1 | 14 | ASSPFPSSGTDTQY
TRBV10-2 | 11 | ASSGLGTDTQY
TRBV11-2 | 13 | ASSHFGGGNYGYT
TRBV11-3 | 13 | ASSLDTGAYNEQF
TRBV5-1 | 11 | ASSSERDSPLH
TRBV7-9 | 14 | ASSAGQGAWYNEQF